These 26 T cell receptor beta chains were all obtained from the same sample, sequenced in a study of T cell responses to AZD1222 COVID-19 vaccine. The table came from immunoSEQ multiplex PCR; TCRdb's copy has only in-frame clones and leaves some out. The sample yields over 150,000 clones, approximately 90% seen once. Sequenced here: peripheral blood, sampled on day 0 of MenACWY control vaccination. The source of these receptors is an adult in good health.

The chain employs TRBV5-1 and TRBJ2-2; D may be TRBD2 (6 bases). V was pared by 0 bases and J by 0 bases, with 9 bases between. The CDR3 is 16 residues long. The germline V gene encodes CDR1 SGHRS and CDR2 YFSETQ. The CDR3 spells CASSLAGSPNTGELFF. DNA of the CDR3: TGCGCCAGCAGCTTGGCCGGGAGTCCGAACACCGGGGAGCTGTTTTTT.

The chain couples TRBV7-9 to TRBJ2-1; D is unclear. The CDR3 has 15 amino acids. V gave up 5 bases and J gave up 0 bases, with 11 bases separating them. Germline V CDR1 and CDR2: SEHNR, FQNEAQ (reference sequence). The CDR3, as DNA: TGTGCCAGCAGCCAGACACAGAGCTCCTACAATGAGCAGTTCTTC. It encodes CASSQTQSSYNEQFF.

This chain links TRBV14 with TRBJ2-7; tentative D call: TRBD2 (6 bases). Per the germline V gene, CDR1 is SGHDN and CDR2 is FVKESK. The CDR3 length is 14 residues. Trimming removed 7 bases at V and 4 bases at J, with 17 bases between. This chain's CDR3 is CASTPSGGAYEQYF. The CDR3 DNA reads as TGTGCCAGCACCCCCTCGGGCGGGGCTTACGAGCAGTACTTC.

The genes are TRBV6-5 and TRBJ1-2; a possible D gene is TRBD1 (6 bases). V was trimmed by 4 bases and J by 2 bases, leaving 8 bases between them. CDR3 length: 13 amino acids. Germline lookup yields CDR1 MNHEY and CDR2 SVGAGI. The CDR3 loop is CASSSGQNYGYTF. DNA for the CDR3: TGTGCCAGCAGTTCCGGACAGAACTATGGCTACACCTTC.

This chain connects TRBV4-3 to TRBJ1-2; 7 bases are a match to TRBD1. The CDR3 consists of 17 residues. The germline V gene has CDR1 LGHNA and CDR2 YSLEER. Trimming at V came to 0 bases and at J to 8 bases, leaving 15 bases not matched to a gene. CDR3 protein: CASSQDGFQGESNGYTF. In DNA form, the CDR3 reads TGCGCCAGCAGCCAAGATGGTTTCCAGGGGGAAAGTAACGGCTACACCTTC.

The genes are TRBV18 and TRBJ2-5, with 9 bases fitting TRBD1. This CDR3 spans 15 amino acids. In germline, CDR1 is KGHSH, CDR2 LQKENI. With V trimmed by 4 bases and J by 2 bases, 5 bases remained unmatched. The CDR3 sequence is CASSRVGTGQETQYF. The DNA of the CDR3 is TGTGCCAGCTCACGCGTCGGGACAGGGCAAGAGACCCAGTACTTC.

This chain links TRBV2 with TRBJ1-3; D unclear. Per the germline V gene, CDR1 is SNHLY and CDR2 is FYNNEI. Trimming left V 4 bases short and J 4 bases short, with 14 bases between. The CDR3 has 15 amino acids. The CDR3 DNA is TGTGCCAGCAGTGTGAACCTCCTCGGAGGAAACACCATATATTTT. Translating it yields CASSVNLLGGNTIYF.

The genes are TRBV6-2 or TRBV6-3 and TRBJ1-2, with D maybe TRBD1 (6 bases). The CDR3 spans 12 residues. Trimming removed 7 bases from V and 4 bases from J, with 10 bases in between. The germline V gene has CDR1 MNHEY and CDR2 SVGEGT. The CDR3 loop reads CASTPDSYGYTF. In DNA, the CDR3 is TGTGCCAGCACCCCGGACAGCTATGGCTACACCTTC.

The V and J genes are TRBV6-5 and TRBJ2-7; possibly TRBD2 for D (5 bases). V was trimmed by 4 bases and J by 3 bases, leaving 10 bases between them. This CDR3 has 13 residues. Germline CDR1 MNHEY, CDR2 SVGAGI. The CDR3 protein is CASSSDGIYEQYF. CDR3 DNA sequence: TGTGCCAGCAGTTCGGACGGGATCTACGAGCAGTACTTC.

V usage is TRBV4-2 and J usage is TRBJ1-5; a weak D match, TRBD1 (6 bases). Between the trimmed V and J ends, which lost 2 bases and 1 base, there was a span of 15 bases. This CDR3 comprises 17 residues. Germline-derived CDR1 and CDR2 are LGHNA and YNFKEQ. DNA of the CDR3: TGTGCCAGCAGCCAATCCCCCCCAGGGGTCAGCAATCAGCCCCAGCATTTT. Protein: CASSQSPPGVSNQPQHF.

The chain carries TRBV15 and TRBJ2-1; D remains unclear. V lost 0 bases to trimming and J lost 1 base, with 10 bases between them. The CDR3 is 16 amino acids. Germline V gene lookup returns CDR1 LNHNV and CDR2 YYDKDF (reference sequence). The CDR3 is CATSRDWAVSYNEQFF. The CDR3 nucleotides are TGTGCCACCAGCAGAGATTGGGCGGTGTCCTACAATGAGCAGTTCTTC.

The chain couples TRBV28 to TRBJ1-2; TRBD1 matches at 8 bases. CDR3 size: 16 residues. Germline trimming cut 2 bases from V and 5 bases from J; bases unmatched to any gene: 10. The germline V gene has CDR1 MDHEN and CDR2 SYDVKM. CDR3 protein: CASSLINRDRKYGYTF. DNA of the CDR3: TGTGCCAGCAGTTTAATTAACCGGGACAGGAAATATGGCTACACCTTC.

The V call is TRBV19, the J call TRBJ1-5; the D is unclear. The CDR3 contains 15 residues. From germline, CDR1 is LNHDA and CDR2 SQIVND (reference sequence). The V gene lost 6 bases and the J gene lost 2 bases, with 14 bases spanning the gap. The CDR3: CASSPGSPGNQPQHF. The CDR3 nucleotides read TGTGCCAGTAGCCCTGGGTCCCCGGGCAATCAGCCCCAGCATTTT.

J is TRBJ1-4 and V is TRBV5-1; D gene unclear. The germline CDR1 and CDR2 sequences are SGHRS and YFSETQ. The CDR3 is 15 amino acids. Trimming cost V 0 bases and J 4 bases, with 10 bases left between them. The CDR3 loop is CASSLAVAGNEKLFF. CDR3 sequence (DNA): TGCGCCAGCAGCTTGGCAGTCGCGGGTAATGAAAAACTGTTTTTT.

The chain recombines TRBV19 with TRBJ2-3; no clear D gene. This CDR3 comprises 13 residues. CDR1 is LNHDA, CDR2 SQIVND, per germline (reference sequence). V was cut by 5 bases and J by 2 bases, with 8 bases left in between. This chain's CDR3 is CASSYGDTDTQYF. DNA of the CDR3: TGTGCCAGTAGTTATGGGGACACAGATACGCAGTATTTT.

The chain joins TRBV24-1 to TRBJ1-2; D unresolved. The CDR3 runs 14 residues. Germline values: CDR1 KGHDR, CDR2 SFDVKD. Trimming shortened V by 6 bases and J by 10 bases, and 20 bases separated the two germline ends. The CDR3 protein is CATSRAGSGSDYTF. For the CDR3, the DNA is TGTGCCACCAGTCGGGCTGGATCGGGGTCAGACTACACCTTC.

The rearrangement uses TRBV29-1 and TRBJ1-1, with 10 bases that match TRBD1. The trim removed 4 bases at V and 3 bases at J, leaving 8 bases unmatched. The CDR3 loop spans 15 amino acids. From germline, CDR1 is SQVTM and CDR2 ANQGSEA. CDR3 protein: CSVGRDRGKDTEAFF. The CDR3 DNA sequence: TGCAGCGTTGGAAGGGACAGGGGTAAGGACACTGAAGCTTTCTTT.

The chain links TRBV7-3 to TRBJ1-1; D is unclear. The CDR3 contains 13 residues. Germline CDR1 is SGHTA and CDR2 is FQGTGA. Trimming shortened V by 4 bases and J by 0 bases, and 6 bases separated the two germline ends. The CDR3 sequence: CASSSRMNTEAFF. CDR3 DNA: TGTGCCAGCAGCTCAAGGATGAACACTGAAGCTTTCTTT.

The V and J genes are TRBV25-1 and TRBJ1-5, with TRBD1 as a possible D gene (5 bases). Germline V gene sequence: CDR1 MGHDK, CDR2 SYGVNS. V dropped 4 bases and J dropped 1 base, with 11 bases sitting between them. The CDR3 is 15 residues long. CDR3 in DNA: TGTGCCAGCAGTGCTCAGGGCAGGAGCAATCAGCCCCAGCATTTT. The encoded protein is CASSAQGRSNQPQHF.

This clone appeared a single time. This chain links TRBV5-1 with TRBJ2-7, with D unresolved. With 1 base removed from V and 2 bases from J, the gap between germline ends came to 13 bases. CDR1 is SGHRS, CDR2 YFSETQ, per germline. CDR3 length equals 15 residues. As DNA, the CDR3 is TGCGCCAGCAGCTTGTCGCCGGGCGCCCCCTACGAGCAGTACTTC. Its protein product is CASSLSPGAPYEQYF.

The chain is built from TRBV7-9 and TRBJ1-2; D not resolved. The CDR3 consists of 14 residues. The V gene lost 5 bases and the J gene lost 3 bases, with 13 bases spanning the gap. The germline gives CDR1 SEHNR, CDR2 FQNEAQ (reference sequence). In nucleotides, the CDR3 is TGTGCCAGCAGCCACTTAGAGGCCCACTATGGCTACACCTTC. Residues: CASSHLEAHYGYTF.

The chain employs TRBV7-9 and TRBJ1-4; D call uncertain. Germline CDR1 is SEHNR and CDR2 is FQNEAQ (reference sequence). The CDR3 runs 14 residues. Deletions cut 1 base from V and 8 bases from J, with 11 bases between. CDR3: CASSLGQDNEKLFF. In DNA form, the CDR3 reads TGTGCCAGCAGCTTAGGGCAGGATAACGAAAAACTGTTTTTT.

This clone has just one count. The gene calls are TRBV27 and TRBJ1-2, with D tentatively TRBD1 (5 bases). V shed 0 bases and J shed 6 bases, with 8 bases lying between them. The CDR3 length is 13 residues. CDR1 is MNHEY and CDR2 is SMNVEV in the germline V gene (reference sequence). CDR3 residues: CASSLSRGDGYTF. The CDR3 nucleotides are TGTGCCAGCAGTTTATCGAGAGGGGATGGCTACACCTTC.

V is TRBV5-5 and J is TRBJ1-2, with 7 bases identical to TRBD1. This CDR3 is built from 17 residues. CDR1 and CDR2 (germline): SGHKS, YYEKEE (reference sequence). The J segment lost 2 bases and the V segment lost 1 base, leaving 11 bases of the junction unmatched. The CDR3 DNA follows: TGTGCCAGCAGCTTGTGGGGACAGACTCTTCGGAACTATGGCTACACCTTC. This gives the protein CASSLWGQTLRNYGYTF.

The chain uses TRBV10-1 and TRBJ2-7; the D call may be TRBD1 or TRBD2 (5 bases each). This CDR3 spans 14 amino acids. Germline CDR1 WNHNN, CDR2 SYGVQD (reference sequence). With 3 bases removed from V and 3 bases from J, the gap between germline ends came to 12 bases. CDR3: CASSDSRDHYEQYF. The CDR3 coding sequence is TGCGCCAGCAGTGACTCCCGGGACCACTACGAGCAGTACTTC.

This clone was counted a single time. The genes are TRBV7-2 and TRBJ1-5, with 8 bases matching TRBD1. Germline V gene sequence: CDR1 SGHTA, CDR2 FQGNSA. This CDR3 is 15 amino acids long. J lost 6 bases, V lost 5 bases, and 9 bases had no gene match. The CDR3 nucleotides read TGTGCCAGCAGCCCGGACAGGGCTAGGGGTCAGCCCCAGCATTTT. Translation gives CASSPDRARGQPQHF.